One sample yielded the 14 T cell receptor beta chains listed below, sequenced in a study of identical twins. Each CDR3 protein gets one entry after TCRdb re-called the 5' RACE reads with MiXCR. The sample has around 530,000 distinct CDR3 sequences, roughly 15% seen once; the top ten hold 0.35% to 0.45%. These same records also appear under a second study, on yellow fever vaccine responses in identical twins.

Source material: CD4+ T cells sorted from blood. All receptors come from a woman aged 18-29 years in good health.

The J gene is TRBJ2-5, the V gene TRBV20-1; TRBD2 aligns across 13 bases. The CDR3 totals 15 residues. After removal of 6 bases from V and 1 base from J, the junction contained 5 bases not matched to a gene. The V gene's germline CDR1 is DFQATT and CDR2 SNEGSKA (reference sequence). CDR3: CSAQTSGGFQETQYF. The CDR3 DNA reads as TGCAGTGCCCAGACTAGCGGGGGGTTCCAAGAGACCCAGTACTTC.

This clonotype was detected only a few times. The rearrangement links TRBV7-8 to TRBJ2-1; TRBD2 matches 13 bases. From germline, CDR1 is SGHVS and CDR2 FQNEAQ. CDR3 length equals 16 residues. V lost 5 bases, J lost 9 bases, and 10 bases stayed unmatched. CDR3 bases: TGTGCCAGCAGCATACTAGCGGGAGGGCCCGGGGGTGAGCAGTTCTTC. It yields the protein CASSILAGGPGGEQFF.

The rearrangement uses TRBV5-1 and TRBJ2-7; 7 positions agree with TRBD2. Germline V gene data show CDR1 as SGHRS and CDR2 as YFSETQ. The CDR3 runs to 14 residues. V shed 0 bases and J 4 bases; nucleotides not matched to a gene: 4. CDR3 amino acids: CASSLALAGYEQYF. The CDR3 DNA reads as TGCGCCAGCAGCTTGGCATTAGCGGGTTACGAGCAGTACTTC.

There are many counts of this clonotype. The genes are TRBV20-1 and TRBJ1-5; TRBD1 is a possible D gene (6 bases). In germline, CDR1 is DFQATT, CDR2 SNEGSKA (reference sequence). V lost 5 bases and J lost 3, with 14 bases in between. This CDR3 region has 14 residues. CDR3 sequence reads: CSAYPGHPNQPQHF. The CDR3 DNA sequence: TGCAGTGCTTATCCGGGACACCCCAATCAGCCCCAGCATTTT.

This clonotype turned up a few times. The V and J genes are TRBV12-3 or TRBV12-4 and TRBJ2-4; D possibly uses TRBD1 or TRBD2 (5 bases each). The ends were cut back, 2 bases at V and 3 bases at J, with 17 bases in the middle. The CDR3 runs 17 residues. The CDR3 is CASSLSSGPRGKNIQYF. CDR3 bases: TGTGCCAGCAGTTTAAGTTCGGGGCCAAGGGGCAAAAACATTCAGTACTTC.

The rearrangement joins TRBV5-1 to TRBJ2-1, with 9 bases identical to TRBD1. The germline V gene has CDR1 SGHRS and CDR2 YFSETQ. The V segment lost 6 bases and the J segment 2 bases; nucleotides outside the gene matches: 6. This CDR3 has 15 amino acids. The CDR3 DNA reads TGCGCCAGCAACGCTGGGACAGGGACCTACAATGAGCAGTTCTTC. Translated, it gives CASNAGTGTYNEQFF.

This clonotype has ten or more counts. J is TRBJ1-2 and V is TRBV14, with D unclear. The length of the CDR3 is 13 residues. Trimming took off 4 bases at V and 4 bases at J, with 10 bases between the two ends. Germline values: CDR1 SGHDN, CDR2 FVKESK. The CDR3 DNA reads TGTGCCAGCAGCCTCGGACCCCCCTATGGCTACACCTTC. As protein: CASSLGPPYGYTF.

This clonotype was observed a few times. CDR3 sequence (DNA): TGTGCCATCAGTGGCAATCTGGCGCCTAGAGGCACAGATACGCAGTATTTT. This sequence encodes CAISGNLAPRGTDTQYF. This chain connects TRBV10-3 to TRBJ2-3; D call uncertain. The CDR3 runs 17 residues. V was cut by 4 bases and J by 1 base, with 18 bases left in between. The V gene's germline CDR1 is ENHRY and CDR2 SYGVKD.

The table lists this clonotype with many counts. The V gene is TRBV11-2, the J gene TRBJ1-1; D unclear. Between the trimmed V and J ends, which lost 4 bases and 5 bases, there was a span of 5 bases. The CDR3 contains 11 residues. Germline lookup yields CDR1 SGHAT and CDR2 FQNNGV. CDR3 residues: CASSSLTEAFF. The CDR3 nucleotides read TGTGCCAGCAGCTCCCTGACTGAAGCTTTCTTT.

This clonotype has just a few counts. V usage is TRBV29-1 and J usage is TRBJ2-7, with D maybe TRBD1 (5 bases). Trimming shortened V by 3 bases and J by 2 bases, and 5 bases separated the two germline ends. Germline V gene sequence: CDR1 SQVTM, CDR2 ANQGSEA. The CDR3 consists of 11 residues. CDR3 coding DNA: TGCAGCGTTGAGGACACCTACGAGCAGTACTTC. Its protein product is CSVEDTYEQYF.

This clonotype was recorded at least ten times. V and J are TRBV5-1 and TRBJ1-4; possibly TRBD1 for D (5 bases). This CDR3 comprises 14 residues. V dropped 0 bases and J dropped 5 bases, with 8 bases sitting between them. Germline V gene sequence: CDR1 SGHRS, CDR2 YFSETQ. The CDR3 is CASSLGGVNEKLFF. In DNA, the CDR3 is TGCGCCAGCAGCTTGGGAGGGGTGAATGAAAAACTGTTTTTT.

This clonotype was observed a few times. The chain couples TRBV2 to TRBJ2-7, with D tentatively TRBD1 (5 bases). V was pared by 6 bases and J by 5 bases, with 14 bases between. The CDR3 runs 13 residues. Germline assignment: CDR1 SNHLY and CDR2 FYNNEI. The CDR3 loop reads CASRKDKPDEQYF. In DNA form, the CDR3 reads TGTGCCAGCAGAAAGGACAAGCCTGACGAGCAGTACTTC.

This clonotype turned up a few times. The chain joins TRBV5-1 to TRBJ1-4, with TRBD1 identical over 8 bases. The germline gives CDR1 SGHRS, CDR2 YFSETQ. Trimming at V came to 4 bases and at J to 4 bases, leaving 3 bases not matched to a gene. This CDR3 has 14 residues. In DNA, the CDR3 is TGCGCCAGCAGCGCAGGACAGGGTAATGAAAAACTGTTTTTT. It yields the protein CASSAGQGNEKLFF.

This clonotype was detected a few times. The chain has TRBV20-1 and TRBJ2-1; unclear D gene. Germline lookup yields CDR1 DFQATT and CDR2 SNEGSKA (reference sequence). V lost 6 bases and J 0 bases, leaving 18 bases between the germline ends. The CDR3 totals 16 residues. The CDR3 DNA reads TGCAGTGCCCACCACGAGACTGTAAGCTCCTACAATGAGCAGTTCTTC. This translates into CSAHHETVSSYNEQFF.